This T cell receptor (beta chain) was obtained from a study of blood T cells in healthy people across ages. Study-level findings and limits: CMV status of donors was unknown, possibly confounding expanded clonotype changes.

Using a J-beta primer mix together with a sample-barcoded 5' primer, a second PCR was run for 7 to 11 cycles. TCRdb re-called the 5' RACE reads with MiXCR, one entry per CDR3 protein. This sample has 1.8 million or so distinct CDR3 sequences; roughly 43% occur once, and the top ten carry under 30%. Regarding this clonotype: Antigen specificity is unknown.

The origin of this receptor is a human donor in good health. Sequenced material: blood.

CDR3 sequence (DNA): TGTGCCACCAGCACAACTCACGACAGGGGGCTTGGTGGCTACACCTTC. It codes for CATSTTHDRGLGGYTF. The chain is built from TRBV15 and TRBJ1-2, with 10 bases matching TRBD1. Germline CDR1 and CDR2: LNHNV and YYDKDF (reference sequence). The CDR3 has 16 residues. Trimming removed 4 bases from V and 7 bases from J; junction bases left unmatched: 12.